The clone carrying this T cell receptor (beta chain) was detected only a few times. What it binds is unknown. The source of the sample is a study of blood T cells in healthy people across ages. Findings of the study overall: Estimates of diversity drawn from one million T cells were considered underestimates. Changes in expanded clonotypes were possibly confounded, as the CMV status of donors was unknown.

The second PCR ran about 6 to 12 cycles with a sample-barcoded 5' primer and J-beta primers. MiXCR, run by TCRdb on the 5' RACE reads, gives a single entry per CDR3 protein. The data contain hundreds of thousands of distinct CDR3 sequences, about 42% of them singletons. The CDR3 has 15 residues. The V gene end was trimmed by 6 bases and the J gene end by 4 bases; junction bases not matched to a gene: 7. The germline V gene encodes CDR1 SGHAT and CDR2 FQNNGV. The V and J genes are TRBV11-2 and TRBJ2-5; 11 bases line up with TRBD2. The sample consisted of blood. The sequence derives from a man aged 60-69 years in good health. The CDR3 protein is CASSSTSGGRETQYF. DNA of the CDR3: TGTGCCAGCAGTTCCACTAGCGGGGGAAGAGAGACCCAGTACTTC.